One and the same sample provided the 18 T cell receptor beta chains below, sequenced in a study of low-dose radiotherapy and immunotherapy resistance in tumors (dated by TCRdb to between 2021 and 2024). Taken with the paper, the label for time point translates to: before trial treatment. TCRdb lists the instrument as Illumina MiniSeq. TCRs were amplified with Phusion for around 20 PCR cycles, with a constant-region primer paired with the adapter attached to the V primers. TCRdb reprocessing: public reads trimmed at Q25 with fastp, clones called with MiXCR, in-frame beta chains kept. Entries that share a CDR3 protein sequence are merged under the most common genes and DNA. This sample comprises fewer than 60,000 distinct CDR3 sequences, approximately 12% of them detected only once. The top ten hold approximately 6.2% of the sample. Sample: PBMCs, taken before treatment. These receptors all come from a female donor with ovarian cancer.

This clonotype was recorded at least ten times. The chain employs TRBV6-2 or TRBV6-3 and TRBJ2-3; D not certain. Germline values: CDR1 MNHEY, CDR2 SVGEGT. The length of the CDR3 is 12 residues. Here the CDR3 reads CAVTSSTDTQYF. Written as DNA, the CDR3 is TGTGCGGTTACATCTAGCACAGATACGCAGTATTTT.

The table lists this clonotype with many counts. This sequence joins TRBV5-1 and TRBJ1-2; TRBD1 matches at 8 bases. V lost 0 bases and J lost 4; bases outside the gene matches: 5. The CDR3 consists of 15 residues. The germline V gene encodes CDR1 SGHRS and CDR2 YFSETQ. CDR3 loop: CASSLVGDRLYGYTF. CDR3 DNA sequence: TGCGCCAGCAGCTTGGTTGGGGACAGGCTCTATGGCTACACCTTC.

Ten or more counts support this clonotype. The chain couples TRBV29-1 to TRBJ2-7; no firm D call. Germline CDR1 reads SQVTM; CDR2 reads ANQGSEA. The CDR3 length is 15 residues. Trimming left V 1 base short and J 2 bases short, with 15 bases between. In nucleotides, the CDR3 is TGCAGCGTTGAAGTTCCCGCCCCAGATCCCTACGAGCAGTACTTC. Translating gives CSVEVPAPDPYEQYF.

This clonotype was seen many times. This rearrangement joins TRBV14 to TRBJ2-1; 15 bases match TRBD2. Trimming cost V 4 bases and J 3 bases; bases outside gene matches: 4. The germline gives CDR1 SGHDN, CDR2 FVKESK. This CDR3 is 17 amino acids long. The CDR3 sequence: CASSRGTSGGIYNEQFF. Written as DNA, the CDR3 is TGTGCCAGCAGCCGCGGGACTAGCGGGGGGATCTACAATGAGCAGTTCTTC.

This clonotype showed up many times. The J gene is TRBJ2-7, the V gene TRBV6-6; TRBD2 matches 9 bases. Trimming cost V 6 bases and J 4 bases; bases outside gene matches: 28. The CDR3 loop spans 21 amino acids. The germline gives CDR1 MNHNY, CDR2 SVGAGI (reference sequence). The CDR3, as DNA: TGTGCCAGCAGGCCACCTAAAACCGGGACTAGCAGCCTCTCCCCCCCATACGAGCAGTACTTC. The encoded protein is CASRPPKTGTSSLSPPYEQYF.

This clonotype showed up many times. The gene calls are TRBV28 and TRBJ2-1; 9 nucleotides line up with TRBD1. CDR1 and CDR2 (germline): MDHEN, SYDVKM. The length of the CDR3 is 15 residues. Losses at the gene ends were 6 bases for V and 8 bases for J; bases not matched to a gene: 11. The chain's CDR3 is CASRMAGDRADEQFF. The CDR3 DNA sequence: TGTGCCAGCAGGATGGCCGGGGACAGGGCGGATGAGCAGTTCTTC.

This clonotype appeared many times. V gene TRBV7-9 combines with J gene TRBJ2-3, with D perhaps TRBD1 or TRBD2 (6 bases each). Looked up from germline, CDR1 is SEHNR and CDR2 is FQNEAQ (reference sequence). The length of the CDR3 is 15 residues. Trimming shortened V by 6 bases and J by 6 bases, and 19 bases separated the two germline ends. The DNA for the CDR3 is TGTGCCAGCAGTTCCGGGGGACAAAAATTGGATACGCAGTATTTT. Its protein is CASSSGGQKLDTQYF.

This clonotype was detected many times. The gene calls are TRBV3-1 and TRBJ2-3, with TRBD2 matching 12 bases. CDR3 length: 18 amino acids. The germline V gene encodes CDR1 LGHDT and CDR2 YNNKEL (reference sequence). The V gene end was trimmed by 0 bases and the J gene end by 1 base; junction bases not matched to a gene: 5. CDR3 nucleotides: TGTGCCAGCAGCCAAGAACCTAGCGGGGGGGTCCGCACAGATACGCAGTATTTT. Protein: CASSQEPSGGVRTDTQYF.

Points on this clonotype: Sequence at one end of the junction differs from germline and may be a read error. V is TRBV7-3 and J is TRBJ1-4; 7 bases line up with TRBD1. The CDR3 spans 13 residues. Germline values: CDR1 SGHTA, CDR2 FQGTGA. CDR3 region: CASSSTGDEKLFF. The CDR3 DNA is TGTGCCAGCAGCTCAACAGGGGATGAGAAACTGTTTTTT.

This clonotype was recorded at least ten times. This chain uses TRBV4-1 with TRBJ2-7; D uncertain. Between the trimmed V and J ends, which lost 4 bases and 3 bases, there was a span of 16 bases. Looked up from germline, CDR1 is MGHRA and CDR2 is YSYEKL. This CDR3 spans 15 amino acids. DNA for the CDR3: TGCGCCAGCAGCCCAAGTACCTCGGCCTACTACGAGCAGTACTTC. Translation gives CASSPSTSAYYEQYF.

Many counts were recorded for this clonotype. The rearrangement uses TRBV28 and TRBJ2-2, with D unresolved. V shed 7 bases and J shed 1 base, with 4 bases lying between them. Germline V lookup: CDR1 MDHEN, CDR2 SYDVKM. This CDR3 spans 12 amino acids. CDR3 DNA sequence: TGTGCCAGCAACCTGAACACCGGGGAGCTGTTTTTT. It translates to CASNLNTGELFF.

This clonotype has just a few counts. V usage is TRBV10-3 and J usage is TRBJ1-1, with D hard to call. This CDR3 region has 12 residues. The ends were cut back, 6 bases at V and 1 base at J, with 6 bases in the middle. Germline V lookup: CDR1 ENHRY, CDR2 SYGVKD. This CDR3 reads CAISRGNTEAFF. CDR3 in DNA: TGTGCCATCAGCCGGGGGAACACTGAAGCTTTCTTT.

This clonotype appeared many times. The V gene is TRBV29-1, the J gene TRBJ1-1; D possibly corresponds to TRBD1 (5 bases). Trimming removed 4 bases from V and 0 bases from J, with 9 bases in between. This CDR3 spans 13 amino acids. Germline CDR1 and CDR2: SQVTM and ANQGSEA. The CDR3 loop reads CSVGRGMNTEAFF. CDR3 bases: TGCAGCGTTGGGCGGGGGATGAACACTGAAGCTTTCTTT.

This clonotype was seen ten or more times. V usage is TRBV7-2 and J usage is TRBJ1-3; D gene uncertain. In germline, CDR1 is SGHTA, CDR2 FQGNSA. There are 14 residues in the CDR3. Trimming shortened V by 4 bases and J by 2 bases, and 9 bases separated the two germline ends. This CDR3 is CASSSLGTGNTIYF. CDR3 bases: TGTGCCAGCAGCTCCCTAGGGACTGGAAACACCATATATTTT. The full variable domain, with the rest looked up from reference TRBV7-2 and TRBJ1-3, is GAGVSQSPSNKVTEKGKDVELRCDPISGHTALYWYRQSLGQGLEFLIYFQGNSAPDKSGLPSDRFSAERTGGSVSTLTIQRTQQEDSAVYLCASSSLGTGNTIYFGEGSWLTVV.

This clonotype occurred a few times. The chain links TRBV12-5 to TRBJ2-3; D gene uncertain. V lost 2 bases, J lost 7 bases, and 1 base lay in between. CDR3 length: 10 residues. Germline CDR1 is LGHNT and CDR2 is FRNRAP. The DNA for the CDR3 is TGTGCTAGTGGTTTGTATACGCAGTATTTT. Translating it yields CASGLYTQYF.

This clonotype was recorded many times. This chain connects TRBV20-1 to TRBJ2-2; D call uncertain. Germline CDR1 and CDR2: DFQATT and SNEGSKA (reference sequence). Trimming left V 3 bases short and J 6 bases short, with 8 bases between. This CDR3 region has 12 residues. CDR3 sequence: CSARPRSGELFF. CDR3 sequence (DNA): TGCAGTGCTAGGCCTAGGTCCGGGGAGCTGTTTTTT.

Many counts were recorded for this clonotype. The chain employs TRBV20-1 and TRBJ1-6, with 9 bases fitting TRBD1. Trimming removed 2 bases from V and 7 bases from J; junction bases left unmatched: 6. Per the germline V gene, CDR1 is DFQATT and CDR2 is SNEGSKA (reference sequence). The length of the CDR3 is 15 residues. The CDR3: CSARPEDRGNSPLHF. As DNA, the CDR3 is TGCAGTGCTAGACCCGAGGACAGGGGCAATTCACCCCTCCACTTT.

This clonotype was detected only a few times. The V gene is TRBV28, the J gene TRBJ2-7, with TRBD1 matching 7 bases. The germline CDR1 and CDR2 sequences are MDHEN and SYDVKM. CDR3 length equals 14 residues. V gave up 6 bases and J gave up 5 bases; unmatched junction bases: 10. The DNA for the CDR3 is TGTGCCAGCAGCCCGACAGGGCTCGCTCACGAGCAGTACTTC. As protein: CASSPTGLAHEQYF.